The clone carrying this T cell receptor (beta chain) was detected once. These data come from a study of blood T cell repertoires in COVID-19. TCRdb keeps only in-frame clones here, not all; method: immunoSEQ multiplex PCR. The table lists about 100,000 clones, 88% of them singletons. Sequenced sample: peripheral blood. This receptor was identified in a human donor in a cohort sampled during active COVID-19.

The CDR3 nucleotides are TGTGCCAGCAGCTTGGGAGGCGGGCAGCCCCAGCATTTT. This codes for CASSLGGGQPQHF. This chain uses TRBV5-4 with TRBJ1-5, with no clear D. The V and J ends lost 0 bases and 7 bases respectively, with 8 bases between them. The CDR3 length is 13 residues. Germline V gene lookup returns CDR1 SGHNT and CDR2 YYREEE (reference sequence).